This is a list of T cell receptor beta chains from one sample in a study of identical twins. TCRdb reprocessed the 5' RACE reads via MiXCR and lists one record per CDR3 protein. The sample has fewer than 800,000 distinct CDR3 sequences; about 7% are singletons. The same sample was also used in a study of yellow fever vaccine responses in identical twins.

Sequencing used PBMCs. Every receptor here comes from a woman aged 18-29 years in good health. CDR3s include the opening cysteine and the closing phenylalanine or tryptophan. The order of the fields is V gene, J gene, CDR3 length, D gene, clone size, CDR3 DNA, CDR3 protein. The D gene is left open where the match is weak. Clone size appears in some rows only: once, few, many, or a class for an expanded clone.

TRBV29-1,TRBJ1-4,13,TRBD1,.,TGCAGCACGCGCGACAGGGGGGGTGAAAAACTGTTTTTT,CSTRDRGGEKLFF
TRBV15,TRBJ2-1,14,TRBD2,.,TGTGCCACCAGCTGGACTAGCGGGGGCTATGAGCAGTTCTTC,CATSWTSGGYEQFF
TRBV20-1,TRBJ1-1,15,.,many,TGCAGTGCTAGAGTTCGGGGACTGGCGAACACTGAAGCTTTCTTT,CSARVRGLANTEAFF
TRBV6-1,TRBJ2-1,17,TRBD2,few,TGTGCCAGCAGAAGAAGCGGGGGCCTAAGCTCCTACAATGAGCAGTTCTTC,CASRRSGGLSSYNEQFF
TRBV9,TRBJ2-4,17,.,.,TGTGCCAGCAGCGTAGAAATGGGAACCACATTTCGGGACATTCAGTACTTC,CASSVEMGTTFRDIQYF
TRBV5-1,TRBJ2-1,16,TRBD2,few,TGCGCCAGCAGCTACCTTGAGCGGGGGGCCGGGAATGAGCAGTTCTTC,CASSYLERGAGNEQFF
TRBV7-6,TRBJ2-7,12,TRBD1,.,TGTGCCAGCAGCGGGACAGGGCGTGAGCAGTACTTC,CASSGTGREQYF
TRBV7-9,TRBJ2-3,15,TRBD2,many,TGTGCCAGCAGCCCGACTAGCGAAAATCGGGATACGCAGTATTTT,CASSPTSENRDTQYF
TRBV12-3/TRBV12-4,TRBJ2-7,15,.,.,TGTGCCAGCAGTCCCGAGGTCTATGAGGACGGCGAGCAGTACTTC,CASSPEVYEDGEQYF
TRBV10-3,TRBJ2-5,15,.,few,TGTGCCATCGGTCTGCCTGGGGTTTCCGGGGGGACCCAGTACTTC,CAIGLPGVSGGTQYF
TRBV4-2,TRBJ2-2,16,TRBD2,many,TGTGCCAGCAGCCAGCCCGGGACTAGCGGTCCCGGGGAGCTGTTTTTT,CASSQPGTSGPGELFF
TRBV29-1,TRBJ2-3,14,.,many,TGCAGCGTTGAGGGACAAACATCCACAGATACGCAGTATTTT,CSVEGQTSTDTQYF
TRBV27,TRBJ2-7,13,TRBD1,once,TGTGCCAGCGCGCCCGACAGGGGGTACGAGCAGTACTTC,CASAPDRGYEQYF
TRBV7-9,TRBJ2-3,15,TRBD2,many,TGTGCCAGCAGCTCTAGCGGCCTATCCACAGATACGCAGTATTTT,CASSSSGLSTDTQYF
TRBV12-3/TRBV12-4,TRBJ2-3,16,.,few,TGTGCCAGCAGGACCCTAGGGAGAGGGGGCACAGATACGCAGTATTTT,CASRTLGRGGTDTQYF
TRBV7-9,TRBJ2-1,15,TRBD1,.,TGTGCCAGCAGCCGAGAGGGACAGGGGGGACATGAGCAGTTCTTC,CASSREGQGGHEQFF
TRBV14,TRBJ2-1,13,.,many,TGTGCCAGCAGCCAAGAAGTCGGGAATGAGCAGTTCTTC,CASSQEVGNEQFF
TRBV15,TRBJ2-3,17,TRBD2,many,TGTGCCACCAGCAGTGGGGCTAGCGGGACTAGCACAGATACGCAGTATTTT,CATSSGASGTSTDTQYF
TRBV29-1,TRBJ2-5,15,TRBD1,few,TGCAGCGTTGTTAACCCCACAGGGGGTGAAGAGACCCAGTACTTC,CSVVNPTGGEETQYF
TRBV7-9,TRBJ2-7,14,.,many,TGTGCCAGCAGCTACGTTTGGTCACCATCCGAGCAGTACTTC,CASSYVWSPSEQYF
TRBV10-1,TRBJ2-1,14,.,few,TGCGCCAGCAGTGAGTCGAACAGGGCCCATGAGCAGTTCTTC,CASSESNRAHEQFF
TRBV6-2/TRBV6-3,TRBJ2-3,13,.,few,TGTGCCAGCAGCAAGGTTGAGACAGATACGCAGTATTTT,CASSKVETDTQYF
TRBV10-3,TRBJ2-5,18,.,many,TGTGCCATCAGTGATCGAACAGGTGCCATTGCGGACTCAGAGACCCAGTACTTC,CAISDRTGAIADSETQYF
TRBV25-1,TRBJ1-1,15,TRBD1,many,TGTGCCAGCAGTGATCTGGACAGGGAGAGCACTGAAGCTTTCTTT,CASSDLDRESTEAFF
TRBV7-2,TRBJ2-2,14,TRBD2,few,TGTGCCAGCAGCTCCGGACTAGCGGGAGGGCGGCTGTTTTTT,CASSSGLAGGRLFF
TRBV5-1,TRBJ1-6,15,TRBD1,.,TGCGCCAGCACCGGGACAGGGGGCAGGAATTCACCCCTCCACTTT,CASTGTGGRNSPLHF
TRBV5-1,TRBJ1-5,16,.,.,TGCGCCAGCAGCTTGACAGGGTCGGGTGGCAATCAGCCCCAGCATTTT,CASSLTGSGGNQPQHF
TRBV7-8,TRBJ2-5,13,.,few,TGTGCCAGCGTAGGTTGGGGCCAAGAGACCCAGTACTTC,CASVGWGQETQYF
TRBV7-9,TRBJ2-1,11,.,many,TGTGCCAGCAGCTCGACTGGTGAGCAGTTCTTC,CASSSTGEQFF
TRBV24-1,TRBJ2-7,15,TRBD1,.,TGTGCCACCAGTGATTCTTCAGGGGGACCCTACGAGCAGTACTTC,CATSDSSGGPYEQYF
TRBV20-1,TRBJ1-4,13,.,many,TGCAGTGCTACCAGGGGTATGAGTGAAAAACTGTTTTTT,CSATRGMSEKLFF
TRBV7-6,TRBJ2-5,15,TRBD2,.,TGTGCCAGCAGCTTACTAGCGGTCAGAGGAGAGACCCAGTACTTC,CASSLLAVRGETQYF
TRBV29-1,TRBJ2-1,13,.,many,TGCAGCGTTCCGGCTGACACCTACAATGAGCAGTTCTTC,CSVPADTYNEQFF
TRBV5-5,TRBJ1-1,13,TRBD1,many,TGTGCCAGCAGCCTGACAGGGAAGACTGAAGCTTTCTTT,CASSLTGKTEAFF
TRBV12-3/TRBV12-4,TRBJ2-1,14,.,few,TGTGCCAGCAGTTCAGCGCGGGTATACAATGAGCAGTTCTTC,CASSSARVYNEQFF
TRBV29-1,TRBJ1-2,13,.,many,TGCAGCGTTGCCGGGAACTCCAACTATGGCTACACCTTC,CSVAGNSNYGYTF
TRBV4-1,TRBJ1-5,15,.,few,TGCGCCAGCAGCCAATCTCGGAATAGCAATCAGCCCCAGCATTTT,CASSQSRNSNQPQHF
TRBV2,TRBJ1-2,11,.,many,TGTGCCAGCACTGAAAACTATGGCTACACCTTC,CASTENYGYTF
TRBV7-8,TRBJ2-3,17,.,.,TGTGCCAGCCTTCCCGCTCCCCCGGGACCTTCCACAGATACGCAGTATTTT,CASLPAPPGPSTDTQYF
TRBV6-1,TRBJ2-3,17,TRBD2,.,TGTGCCAGCAGTGGTTCTAGCGGGAGGGCGCGCACAGATACGCAGTATTTT,CASSGSSGRARTDTQYF
TRBV7-3,TRBJ2-4,13,.,.,TGTGCCAGCAGCCCTTCGGTGACTAGCATTCAGTACTTC,CASSPSVTSIQYF
TRBV7-2,TRBJ2-2,17,TRBD2,.,TGTGCCAGCAGCTCCCGCGGGACTAGCGGATACACCGGGGAGCTGTTTTTT,CASSSRGTSGYTGELFF
TRBV5-1,TRBJ2-3,15,.,.,TGCGCCAGCAGCTTCATCGACGGATTCACAGATACGCAGTATTTT,CASSFIDGFTDTQYF
TRBV7-9,TRBJ1-1,16,.,many,TGTGCCAGCAGCTTAAGTTGGCAGGGAGCGAACACTGAAGCTTTCTTT,CASSLSWQGANTEAFF
TRBV25-1,TRBJ1-2,14,.,few,TGTGCCAGCAGTGAGTCAGGGTACAAGGGTGGCTACACCTTC,CASSESGYKGGYTF
TRBV5-1,TRBJ2-7,16,TRBD1,few,TGCGCCAGCAGCTCGGACAGGGGATCTGGTTCGGGAGAGCAGTACTTC,CASSSDRGSGSGEQYF
TRBV12-3/TRBV12-4,TRBJ2-3,15,.,few,TGTGCCAGCAGTTCGGATGTGGGGGCGTCAGATACGCAGTATTTT,CASSSDVGASDTQYF
TRBV2,TRBJ2-7,12,TRBD2,.,TGTGCCGGAAGCCGGGACTATGACGAGCAGTACTTC,CAGSRDYDEQYF
TRBV11-2,TRBJ1-4,14,TRBD1,few,TGTGCCAGCTGTCCGGGACAGACAAATGAAAAACTGTTTTTT,CASCPGQTNEKLFF
TRBV20-1,TRBJ2-1,14,TRBD1,few,TGCAGTGCTAGAACCGGGACAGTTAAGGCTGAGCAGTTCTTC,CSARTGTVKAEQFF